Below are 20 T cell receptor beta chains sequenced from a single sample in a study of spatial heterogeneity in lung cancer. The time point here: sample taken at primary tumor resection. Tumor, nontumor lung or frozen PBMC supplied whole RNA that was sequenced unsorted. TCRdb analysed the 5' RACE reads with MiXCR anew, one entry per CDR3 protein. The sample gives under 75,000 distinct CDR3 sequences, approximately 12% of which show up once; over 5.5% is in the top ten. Sequencing was performed on PBMCs, taken at surgery. Receptors originate from a male donor with early-stage non-small cell lung cancer.

In its sample, this clonotype was seen many times. The V and J genes are TRBV24-1 and TRBJ2-1, with D maybe TRBD2 (5 bases). Trimming removed 1 base at V and 8 bases at J, with 8 bases between. This CDR3 is built from 13 residues. Germline V CDR1 and CDR2: KGHDR, SFDVKD. Written as DNA, the CDR3 is TGTGCCACCAGTGATTTCACTAGTGATGAGCAGTTCTTC. Encoded protein: CATSDFTSDEQFF.

This clonotype has more than one count but fewer than ten. V and J are TRBV14 and TRBJ1-1; no definite D call. Per germline, CDR1 SGHDN and CDR2 FVKESK. V shed 4 bases and J shed 4 bases, with 13 bases lying between them. The CDR3 totals 14 residues. Here the CDR3 reads CASSPSRGFTEAFF. The DNA for the CDR3 is TGTGCCAGCAGCCCCTCAAGAGGGTTCACTGAAGCTTTCTTT. Based on the CDR3 plus reference TRBV14 and TRBJ1-1, the full variable domain is EAGVTQFPSHSVIEKGQTVTLRCDPISGHDNLYWYRRVMGKEIKFLLHFVKESKQDESGMPNNRFLAERTGGTYSTLKVQPAELEDSGVYFCASSPSRGFTEAFFGQGTRLTVV.

The V call is TRBV12-3 or TRBV12-4, the J call TRBJ2-1, with D perhaps TRBD2 (7 bases). The CDR3 runs to 14 residues. V was trimmed by 6 bases and J by 6 bases, leaving 15 bases between them. The CDR3 DNA reads TGTGCCAGCAGCCCCGTAGGGGGGGGCAATGAGCAGTTCTTC. Translation: CASSPVGGGNEQFF.

This chain connects TRBV5-1 to TRBJ1-2; D is unclear. Trimming took off 0 bases at V and 4 bases at J, with 16 bases between the two ends. Germline CDR1 and CDR2: SGHRS and YFSETQ. The CDR3 extends over 16 amino acids. CDR3 in DNA: TGCGCCAGCAGCTTGGGGGCGACGGATTCAACCTATGGCTACACCTTC. It yields the protein CASSLGATDSTYGYTF.

The chain couples TRBV12-3 or TRBV12-4 to TRBJ2-7, with a tentative D call TRBD2 (5 bases). The CDR3 covers 13 residues. Trimming shortened V by 5 bases and J by 0 bases, and 8 bases separated the two germline ends. The CDR3 region is CASSAGLSYEQYF. CDR3 coding DNA: TGTGCCAGCAGTGCGGGCCTCTCCTACGAGCAGTACTTC.

The V call is TRBV4-3, the J call TRBJ2-1; D gene unclear. CDR1 and CDR2 from the germline V gene are LGHNA and YSLEER. With 0 bases removed from V and 3 bases from J, the gap between germline ends came to 9 bases. The CDR3 is 15 amino acids. CDR3 residues: CASSQEGKIYNEQFF. The CDR3 region has the DNA TGCGCCAGCAGCCAAGAGGGGAAGATCTACAATGAGCAGTTCTTC.

This clonotype appeared many times. The V call is TRBV6-4, the J call TRBJ2-1; D remains unclear. Germline V gene data show CDR1 as MRHNA and CDR2 as SNTAGT. The CDR3 spans 15 residues. Trimming shortened V by 3 bases and J by 0 bases, and 9 bases separated the two germline ends. CDR3 protein: CASSEAYSSYNEQFF. CDR3 sequence (DNA): TGTGCCAGCAGTGAAGCTTATAGCTCCTACAATGAGCAGTTCTTC.

This clonotype was counted many times. The chain has TRBV25-1 and TRBJ1-1, with D unclear. CDR3 size: 12 residues. Trimming cost V 4 bases and J 6 bases, with 9 bases left between them. Germline V gene sequence: CDR1 MGHDK, CDR2 SYGVNS. This chain's CDR3 is CASSAAFSEAFF. The CDR3 region has the DNA TGTGCCAGCAGTGCGGCATTCTCTGAAGCTTTCTTT.

Ten or more counts support this clonotype. The CDR3 sequence: CSVEAQSVEAFF. The CDR3 nucleotides read TGCAGCGTCGAGGCCCAATCCGTTGAAGCTTTCTTT. The chain links TRBV29-1 to TRBJ1-1, with D unresolved. The germline V gene has CDR1 SQVTM and CDR2 ANQGSEA. Trimming shortened V by 6 bases and J by 7 bases, and 15 bases separated the two germline ends. The CDR3 runs 12 residues.

This clonotype was detected only a few times. This chain uses TRBV5-5 with TRBJ1-1; no clear D. CDR1 is SGHKS, CDR2 YYEKEE, per germline (reference sequence). This CDR3 spans 16 amino acids. Trimming stripped 3 bases from V and 1 base from J, with 16 bases between. CDR3: CASSSLDRHRNTEAFF. CDR3 coding DNA: TGTGCCAGCAGCTCGCTGGACCGTCACAGGAACACTGAAGCTTTCTTT.

The rearrangement links TRBV5-1 to TRBJ2-2; unclear D gene. The CDR3 runs 15 residues. The V end lost 5 bases, the J end lost 4 bases, and 15 bases lay between the germline ends. The germline CDR1 and CDR2 sequences are SGHRS and YFSETQ. As DNA, the CDR3 is TGCGCCAGCAGTCTCGACGCCCCCTCCACCGGGGAGCTGTTTTTT. As protein: CASSLDAPSTGELFF.

This clonotype was counted ten times or more. The J gene is TRBJ2-3, the V gene TRBV3-1; D perhaps matches TRBD1 (5 bases). With 2 bases removed from V and 4 bases from J, the gap between germline ends came to 19 bases. The CDR3 covers 17 residues. From germline, CDR1 is LGHDT and CDR2 YNNKEL (reference sequence). For the CDR3, the DNA is TGTGCCAGCAGCCAACGGGCCTGGGGCGAAAAGGCAGATACGCAGTATTTT. Translation gives CASSQRAWGEKADTQYF.

This clonotype was counted ten times or more. The chain joins TRBV7-2 to TRBJ1-4, with D unclear. From germline, CDR1 is SGHTA and CDR2 FQGNSA. V lost 1 base and J lost 8, with 8 bases in between. This CDR3 region has 13 residues. The CDR3 here is CASSLVNGEKLFF. The DNA for the CDR3 is TGTGCCAGCAGCTTAGTAAACGGCGAAAAACTGTTTTTT.

The genes are TRBV4-2 and TRBJ1-6; TRBD1 matches 8 bases. The CDR3 runs 15 residues. The germline V gene has CDR1 LGHNA and CDR2 YNFKEQ. J was trimmed by 7 bases and V by 1 base; bases with no gene match: 3. The CDR3: CASSQATGVNSPLHF. The CDR3 bases are TGTGCCAGCAGCCAAGCGACAGGGGTAAATTCACCCCTCCACTTT.

This chain connects TRBV10-3 to TRBJ1-5; a possible D gene is TRBD1 (5 bases). This CDR3 comprises 14 residues. V was trimmed by 6 bases and J by 0 bases, leaving 9 bases between them. Germline V gene sequence: CDR1 ENHRY, CDR2 SYGVKD. CDR3 loop: CAISDSYSNQPQHF. Written as DNA, the CDR3 is TGTGCCATCAGCGACAGTTATAGCAATCAGCCCCAGCATTTT.

This clonotype was counted a few times. CDR3: CASRPTGGMGSYGYTF. The CDR3 bases are TGTGCCAGCAGACCTACAGGGGGCATGGGCAGCTATGGCTACACCTTC. The V gene is TRBV6-4, the J gene TRBJ1-2; TRBD1 agrees at 9 bases. V was clipped by 6 bases and J by 4 bases; unmatched bases: 12. The germline V gene encodes CDR1 MRHNA and CDR2 SNTAGT. The CDR3 covers 16 residues.

The V gene is TRBV5-1, the J gene TRBJ1-1; 7 nucleotides align to TRBD1. The trim removed 3 bases at V and 0 bases at J, leaving 2 bases unmatched. This CDR3 region has 14 residues. The germline gives CDR1 SGHRS, CDR2 YFSETQ. In DNA form, the CDR3 reads TGCGCCAGCAGCTACGGGACAGTGAACACTGAAGCTTTCTTT. It is translated as CASSYGTVNTEAFF.

This clonotype turned up a few times. V usage is TRBV3-1 and J usage is TRBJ2-1, with D possibly TRBD1 on 6 matching bases. Germline V gene data show CDR1 as LGHDT and CDR2 as YNNKEL (reference sequence). CDR3 length: 15 amino acids. V lost 1 base and J lost 9, with 16 bases in between. The CDR3 DNA reads TGTGCCAGCAGCCAAGGCCTACAGGGATGGACTGAGCAGTTCTTC. It specifies CASSQGLQGWTEQFF.

V gene TRBV4-1 combines with J gene TRBJ1-1, with a tentative D call TRBD1 (5 bases). The V gene's germline CDR1 is MGHRA and CDR2 YSYEKL. Trimming took off 3 bases at V and 0 bases at J, with 11 bases between the two ends. There are 15 residues in the CDR3. The CDR3 DNA is TGCGCCAGCAGCCATGGGACCAGTATGAACACTGAAGCTTTCTTT. Its protein product is CASSHGTSMNTEAFF.

This clonotype has a handful of counts. The rearrangement joins TRBV7-9 to TRBJ2-3; no clear D. This CDR3 region has 12 residues. The germline V and J ends were trimmed by 5 bases and 6 bases, with 9 bases remaining between them. CDR1 is SEHNR, CDR2 FQNEAQ, per germline (reference sequence). The CDR3 spells CASSPMSDTQYF. The CDR3 region has the DNA TGTGCCAGCAGCCCCATGTCGGATACGCAGTATTTT.